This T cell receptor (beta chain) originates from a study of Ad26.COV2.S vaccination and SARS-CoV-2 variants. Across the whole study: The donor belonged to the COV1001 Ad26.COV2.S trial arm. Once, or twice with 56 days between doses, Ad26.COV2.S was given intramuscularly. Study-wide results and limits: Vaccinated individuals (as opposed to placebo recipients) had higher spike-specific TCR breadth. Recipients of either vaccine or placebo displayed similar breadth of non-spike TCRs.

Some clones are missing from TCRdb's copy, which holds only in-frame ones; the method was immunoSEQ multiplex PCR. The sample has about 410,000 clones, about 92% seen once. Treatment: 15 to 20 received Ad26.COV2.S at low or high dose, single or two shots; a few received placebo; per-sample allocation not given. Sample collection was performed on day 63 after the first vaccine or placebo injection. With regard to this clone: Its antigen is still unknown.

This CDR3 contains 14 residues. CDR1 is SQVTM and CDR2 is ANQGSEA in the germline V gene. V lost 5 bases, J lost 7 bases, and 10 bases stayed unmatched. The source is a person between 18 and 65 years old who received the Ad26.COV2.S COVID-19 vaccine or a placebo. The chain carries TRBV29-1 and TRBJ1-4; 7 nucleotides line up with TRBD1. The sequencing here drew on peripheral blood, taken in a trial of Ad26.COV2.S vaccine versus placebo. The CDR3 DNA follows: TGCAGCGTTTTAAAGGGGGCTTTAGGTGAAAAACTGTTTTTT. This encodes CSVLKGALGEKLFF.